The TCR beta chain under discussion was sequenced for a study of blood T cell repertoires in COVID-19 (TCRdb year 2020). In terms of the full investigation: Collaborator samples came from the United States, Italy and Spain and covered acute and convalescent phases of COVID-19. The prospective study material was composed of cDNA or gDNA derived from T cells, B-cell-depleted T cells, or PBMCs. Deeply sampled blood TCRbeta repertoires from subjects exposed to, actively infected with, or recovered from COVID-19 were included in the dataset. The repertoires were made available in a free public database intended to serve as a resource for research on the immune response to SARS-CoV-2. The samples were drawn from the first 160 participants of the ongoing ImmuneRACE study and from more than 1,000 subjects provided by 6 global collaborators. The sample metadata nearly always contained a de-identified subject ID, COVID-19 status, age in years and sex. Where available, HLA class I and class II types were obtained from metadata supplied by the sample provider rather than from assay-based typing.

What the study reported, not specific to this receptor: The amount of clinical and demographic metadata varied by source and participant and was provided uncurated.

On this clone itself: No antigen is known for it. No per-base quality is available; no much larger clone lies one base away.

The CDR3 numbers 17 residues from cysteine through phenylalanine. The only DNA kept is the CDR3, 51 bases in frame from the first base. The germline V gene specifies SGHAT as CDR1 and FQNNGV as CDR2. V was cut back by 0 bases and J by 0 bases, leaving a gap of 12 bases between them. The immunoSEQ Assay, a bias-controlled multiplex PCR, was used to amplify TCRbeta CDR3 regions from genomic DNA. For the original study's pipeline: The number of nucleated cells in each sample was estimated from the amplification of reference gene primers within the assay. Sequence reads were collapsed and filtered to measure the absolute abundance of every unique TCRbeta CDR3 rearrangement. For each sample, productive Simpson clonality was calculated by taking the square root of Simpson's diversity index across productive rearrangements. This is the immuneACCESS table as TCRdb keeps it, with only in-frame sequences that have V and J called. A part of the clones is gone; compared with another copy, unresolved V genes explain less than half, and the rest is unexplained. V, J and clone size are those of that table, while D and trimming were read from the DNA. This sample lists approximately 69,000 clones; about four fifths were detected once. The ten biggest clones cover more than 20% of the sample.

Whole blood was collected in K2EDTA tubes by collaborating institutions according to the institutions' own protocols. For TCRbeta analysis, collaborators shipped samples as frozen whole blood, isolated PBMCs, or DNA extracted from either of those sample types. The specimen was peripheral blood. This chain joins TRBV11-2 to TRBJ2-1; the D gene is possibly TRBD2, with 5 bases matching. The TCR sequence derives from a woman aged 70-85 years with acute or convalescent COVID-19. The nucleotides are TGTGCCAGCAGCTTAGATCGGGCGGGCCGCTCCTACAATGAGCAGTTCTTC. Its product reads: CASSLDRAGRSYNEQFF.